This T cell receptor beta chain came from a study of T cells after yellow fever vaccination. Each CDR3 protein gets one entry after TCRdb re-called the 5' RACE reads with MiXCR. The sample holds some 120,000 distinct CDR3 sequences, 13% to 15% seen once. The sequencing here drew on CD8+ T cells sorted from PBMCs, taken 5 days after the yellow fever booster vaccination. The receptor's source is a man between 18 and 29 years old who received the YFV17D yellow fever vaccine.

CDR3 DNA: TGTGCCAGCAGCTTCGCCTCCATACAGGGGAATCAGCCCCAGCATTTT. This sequence encodes CASSFASIQGNQPQHF. This chain links TRBV5-6 with TRBJ1-5, with 7 bases matching TRBD1. J lost 4 bases, V lost 2 bases, and 9 bases had no gene match. This CDR3 spans 16 amino acids. In germline, CDR1 is SGHDT, CDR2 YYEEEE.